These 15 T cell receptor beta chains share one sample of origin, sequenced in a study of shared clonotypes between healthy human individuals. CD45RO-negative, CCR7-selected cells formed the naive CD8 fraction, which excluded terminally differentiated effector memory CD45RA+ cells. Profiling relied on immunoSEQ multiplex PCR, and the TCRdb table lists in-frame clones only, not all of them. The sample lists about 2 million clones, over 85% occurring once. The sequenced sample consisted of naive CD8+ T cells sorted from blood. The receptor set was obtained from a man younger than 35 in good health.

This sequence joins TRBV27 and TRBJ1-2; D uncertain. Germline V gene lookup returns CDR1 MNHEY and CDR2 SMNVEV (reference sequence). V lost 6 bases to trimming and J lost 2 bases, with 10 bases between them. The CDR3 runs 13 residues. The CDR3 spells CASSPGRNYGYTF. In DNA, the CDR3 is TGTGCCAGCAGCCCCGGGAGGAACTATGGCTACACCTTC.

The genes are TRBV7-9 and TRBJ2-7; D gene unclear. V lost 3 bases and J lost 3, with 6 bases in between. This CDR3 comprises 12 residues. Looked up from germline, CDR1 is SEHNR and CDR2 is FQNEAQ (reference sequence). The CDR3 sequence is CASSFRDYEQYF. The CDR3 DNA sequence: TGTGCCAGCAGCTTCCGCGACTACGAGCAGTACTTC.

The chain employs TRBV10-2 and TRBJ1-5; the D is unclear. Germline V CDR1 and CDR2: WSHSY, SAAADI. The CDR3 runs 15 residues. Trimming removed 4 bases at V and 1 base at J, with 11 bases between. The CDR3 loop is CASSVNLGSNQPQHF. In DNA, the CDR3 is TGCGCCAGCAGTGTAAACCTTGGGAGCAATCAGCCCCAGCATTTT.

About this clone: Other DNA sequences in this specimen translate into the identical CDR3. The CDR3 nucleotides read TGCGCCAGCAGTGGGACTAGCGGACAAGAGACCCAGTACTTC. Residues: CASSGTSGQETQYF. The V and J genes are TRBV10-2 and TRBJ2-5; 10 nucleotides match TRBD2. J lost 2 bases, V lost 4 bases, and 1 base had no gene match. CDR3 length: 14 amino acids. Germline-derived CDR1 and CDR2 are WSHSY and SAAADI.

As concerns this clone: Other DNA sequences in this specimen translate into the identical CDR3. V is TRBV6-5 and J is TRBJ2-3; unclear D gene. Trimming cost V 0 bases and J 3 bases, with 7 bases left between them. There are 14 residues in the CDR3. Germline V gene sequence: CDR1 MNHEY, CDR2 SVGAGI. The CDR3 DNA reads as TGTGCCAGCAGTTACTCCCTACCAACAGATACGCAGTATTTT. It yields the protein CASSYSLPTDTQYF.

J is TRBJ2-3 and V is TRBV7-2; tentative D call: TRBD2 (5 bases). Germline V gives CDR1 SGHTA, CDR2 FQGNSA. The V and J ends lost 5 bases and 3 bases respectively, with 12 bases between them. The CDR3 totals 14 residues. Here the CDR3 DNA reads TGTGCCAGCAGCCCGGTAACGGGGACAGATACGCAGTATTTT. Amino acid sequence: CASSPVTGTDTQYF.

DNA for the CDR3: TGTGCTAGTGGTTTGGTTGCCCAGGGGAGATTCGAGCAGTACTTC. Translated: CASGLVAQGRFEQYF. The chain recombines TRBV12-5 with TRBJ2-7, with D perhaps matching TRBD1 (6 bases). Germline CDR1 is LGHNT and CDR2 is FRNRAP. V was clipped by 0 bases and J by 6 bases, with 15 bases between them. The CDR3 is made up of 15 amino acids.

The CDR3 sequence is CASRLAGDSYEQYF. CDR3 in DNA: TGTGCCAGCAGACTAGCGGGAGACTCCTACGAGCAGTACTTC. The V and J genes are TRBV11-2 and TRBJ2-7, with 11 nucleotides matching TRBD2. Trimming at V came to 6 bases and at J to 0 bases, leaving 1 base not matched to a gene. The CDR3 extends over 14 amino acids. CDR1 is SGHAT, CDR2 FQNNGV, per germline.

The J gene is TRBJ2-1, the V gene TRBV13; TRBD2 agrees at 7 bases. V dropped 5 bases and J dropped 2; count of bases not matched to a gene: 12. The CDR3 consists of 17 residues. The V gene's germline CDR1 is PRHDT and CDR2 FYEKMQ (reference sequence). CDR3 region: CASSLAGRERAYNEQFF. DNA of the CDR3: TGTGCCAGCAGCCTTGCGGGGCGGGAGAGGGCCTACAATGAGCAGTTCTTC.

The chain employs TRBV7-9 and TRBJ2-1, with 11 bases fitting TRBD2. Germline-derived CDR1 and CDR2 are SEHNR and FQNEAQ (reference sequence). V lost 1 base to trimming and J lost 5 bases; unmatched junction nucleotides: 1. This CDR3 comprises 15 residues. The CDR3 region has the DNA TGTGCCAGCAGCTTAGTAGCGGGGGGGCACAATGAGCAGTTCTTC. Protein: CASSLVAGGHNEQFF.

J is TRBJ2-5 and V is TRBV6-5; D may be TRBD1 or TRBD2 (5 bases each). The CDR3 length is 12 residues. Germline V gives CDR1 MNHEY, CDR2 SVGAGI. The ends were cut back, 8 bases at V and 1 base at J, with 8 bases in the middle. The CDR3: CASGGPQETQYF. DNA for the CDR3: TGTGCCAGCGGGGGACCCCAAGAGACCCAGTACTTC.

This clone has only one observation. The chain combines TRBV29-1 with TRBJ1-2; no definite D call. Trimming left V 0 bases short and J 8 bases short, with 7 bases between. The V gene's germline CDR1 is SQVTM and CDR2 ANQGSEA. This CDR3 is built from 11 residues. Here the CDR3 DNA reads TGCAGCGTTGAAGAAGAAAGGGGCTACACCTTC. Encoded protein: CSVEEERGYTF.

CDR3 sequence: CASRDEVRFGYEQYF. The CDR3 DNA sequence: TGTGCCAGCAGGGATGAGGTCAGGTTCGGCTACGAGCAGTACTTC. V and J are TRBV28 and TRBJ2-7; unclear D gene. CDR3 length equals 15 residues. Trimming took 6 bases from V and 3 from J, leaving 18 bases between them. Germline CDR1 and CDR2: MDHEN and SYDVKM.

Regarding this clone: The sample contains more than one DNA sequence encoding this CDR3. The chain links TRBV29-1 to TRBJ2-7; D unclear. The CDR3 is 14 residues long. The ends were cut back, 4 bases at V and 3 bases at J, with 16 bases in the middle. Germline assignment: CDR1 SQVTM and CDR2 ANQGSEA. CDR3 amino acids: CSVVTPPSSYEQYF. In DNA form, the CDR3 reads TGCAGCGTTGTTACGCCTCCAAGTAGCTACGAGCAGTACTTC.

About this clone: One end of the junction varies from germline; a read error may be responsible. The rearrangement uses TRBV5-6 and TRBJ2-1; 11 bases align to TRBD2. This CDR3 contains 13 residues. Looked up from germline, CDR1 is SGHDT and CDR2 is YYEEEE. CDR3 in DNA: TGTGCCAGCAGCCCCGGGACTAGCGGCCCCCAAATCTTC. Amino acids: CASSPGTSGPQIF.